Ten or more counts support the clone carrying this T cell receptor (beta chain). What was amplified from RNA transcripts were TCR beta CDR3 regions. Using the HTBI primer set, a first-round RT-PCR was run on the TCR CDR3. One entry per CDR3 protein, called by TCRdb with MiXCR from the multiplex PCR reads. This sample yields more than 500,000 distinct CDR3 sequences, of which roughly 16% are seen a single time; around 32% belongs to the top ten. This specimen comes from a study of T cells in Graves' hyperthyroidism and ophthalmopathy. Study in general: Peripheral blood was drawn at first diagnosis, prior to all treatment.

Sequences were obtained from blood. The source is a woman aged 25 to 39 with Graves' ophthalmopathy.

The CDR3 sequence: CASSLALAGGGRNTQYF. The DNA for the CDR3 is TGTGCCAGCAGCTTAGCTCTAGCGGGAGGGGGCAGGAATACGCAGTATTTT. The chain recombines TRBV11-2 with TRBJ2-3; 12 nucleotides match TRBD2. The germline CDR1 and CDR2 sequences are SGHAT and FQNNGV. This CDR3 region has 17 residues. Unmatched junction bases numbered 9, after V lost 1 base and J lost 7 bases.